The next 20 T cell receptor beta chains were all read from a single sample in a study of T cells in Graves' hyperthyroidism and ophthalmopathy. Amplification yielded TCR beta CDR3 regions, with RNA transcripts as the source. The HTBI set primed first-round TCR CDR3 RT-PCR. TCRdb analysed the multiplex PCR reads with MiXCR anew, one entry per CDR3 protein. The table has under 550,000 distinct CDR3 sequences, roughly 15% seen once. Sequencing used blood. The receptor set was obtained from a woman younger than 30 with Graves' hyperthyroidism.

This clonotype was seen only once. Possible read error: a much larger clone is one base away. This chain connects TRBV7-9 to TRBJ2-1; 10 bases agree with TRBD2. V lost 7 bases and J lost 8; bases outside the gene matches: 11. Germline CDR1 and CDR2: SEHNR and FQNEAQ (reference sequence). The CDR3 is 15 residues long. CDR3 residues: CASNPLAGELDEQFF. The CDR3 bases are TGTGCCAGCAACCCTCTAGCGGGAGAACTCGATGAGCAGTTCTTC.

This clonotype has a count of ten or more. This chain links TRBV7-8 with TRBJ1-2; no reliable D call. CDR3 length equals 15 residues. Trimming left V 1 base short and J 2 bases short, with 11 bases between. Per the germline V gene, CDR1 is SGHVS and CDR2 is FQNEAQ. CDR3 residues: CASSLVLGTNYGYTF. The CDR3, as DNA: TGTGCCAGCAGCTTAGTGCTGGGAACAAACTATGGCTACACCTTC.

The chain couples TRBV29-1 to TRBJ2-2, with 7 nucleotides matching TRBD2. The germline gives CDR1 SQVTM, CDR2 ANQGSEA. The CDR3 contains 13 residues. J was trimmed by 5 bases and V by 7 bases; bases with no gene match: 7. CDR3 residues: CSALARETGELFF. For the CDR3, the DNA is TGCAGCGCTTTGGCGCGGGAGACCGGGGAGCTGTTTTTT.

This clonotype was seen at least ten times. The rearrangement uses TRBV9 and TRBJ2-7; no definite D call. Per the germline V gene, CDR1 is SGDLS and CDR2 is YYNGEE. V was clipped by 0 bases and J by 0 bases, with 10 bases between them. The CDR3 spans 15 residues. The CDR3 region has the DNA TGTGCCAGCAGCGTAGATGCGGTAAGCTCCTACGAGCAGTACTTC. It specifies CASSVDAVSSYEQYF. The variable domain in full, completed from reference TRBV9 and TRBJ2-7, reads DSGVTQTPKHLITATGQRVTLRCSPRSGDLSVYWYQQSLDQGLQFLIQYYNGEERAKGNILERFSAQQFPDLHSELNLSSLELGDSALYFCASSVDAVSSYEQYFGPGTRLTVT.

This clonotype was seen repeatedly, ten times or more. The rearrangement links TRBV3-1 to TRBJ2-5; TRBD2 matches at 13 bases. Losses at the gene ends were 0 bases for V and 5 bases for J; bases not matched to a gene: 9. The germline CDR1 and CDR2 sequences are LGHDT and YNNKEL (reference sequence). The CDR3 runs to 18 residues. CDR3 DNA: TGTGCCAGCAGCCAAGAGGGACTAGCGGGGCCCTTTGGGGAGACCCAGTACTTC. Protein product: CASSQEGLAGPFGETQYF.

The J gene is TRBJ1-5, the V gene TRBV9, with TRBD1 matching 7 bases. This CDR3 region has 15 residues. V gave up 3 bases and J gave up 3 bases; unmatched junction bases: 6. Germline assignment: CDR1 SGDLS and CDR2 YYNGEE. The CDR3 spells CASSARGQDNQPQHF. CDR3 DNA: TGTGCCAGCAGCGCAAGAGGACAGGACAATCAGCCCCAGCATTTT.

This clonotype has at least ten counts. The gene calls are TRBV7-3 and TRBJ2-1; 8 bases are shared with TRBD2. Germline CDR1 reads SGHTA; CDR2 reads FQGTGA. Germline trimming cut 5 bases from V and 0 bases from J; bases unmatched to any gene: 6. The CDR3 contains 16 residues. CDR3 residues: CASSPQRGSSYNEQFF. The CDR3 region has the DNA TGTGCCAGCAGCCCACAGCGGGGGAGCTCCTACAATGAGCAGTTCTTC.

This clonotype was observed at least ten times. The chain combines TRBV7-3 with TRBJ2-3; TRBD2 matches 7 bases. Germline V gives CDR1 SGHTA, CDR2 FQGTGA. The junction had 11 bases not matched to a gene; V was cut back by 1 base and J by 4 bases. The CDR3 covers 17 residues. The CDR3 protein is CASSLNGAGRGPDTQYF. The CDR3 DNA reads TGTGCCAGCAGCTTAAACGGAGCGGGACGGGGTCCAGATACGCAGTATTTT.

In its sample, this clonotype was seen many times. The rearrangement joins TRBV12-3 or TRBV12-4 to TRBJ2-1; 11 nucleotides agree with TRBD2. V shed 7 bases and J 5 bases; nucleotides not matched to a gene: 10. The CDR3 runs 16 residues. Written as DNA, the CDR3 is TGTGCCAGCAACAAAGTCGGGGGACTAGCGGACAATGAGCAGTTCTTC. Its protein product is CASNKVGGLADNEQFF.

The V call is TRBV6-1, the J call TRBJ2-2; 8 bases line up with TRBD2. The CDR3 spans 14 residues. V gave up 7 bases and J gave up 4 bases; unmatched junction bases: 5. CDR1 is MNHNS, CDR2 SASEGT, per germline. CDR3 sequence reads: CASKNGRVTGELFF. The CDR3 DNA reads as TGTGCCAGCAAAAACGGGAGGGTCACCGGGGAGCTGTTTTTT.

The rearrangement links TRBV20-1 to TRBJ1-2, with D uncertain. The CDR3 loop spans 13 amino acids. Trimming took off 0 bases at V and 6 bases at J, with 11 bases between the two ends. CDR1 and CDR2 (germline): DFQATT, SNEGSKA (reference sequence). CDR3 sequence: CSARDSEGNGYTF. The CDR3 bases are TGCAGTGCTAGAGATAGTGAGGGAAATGGCTACACCTTC.

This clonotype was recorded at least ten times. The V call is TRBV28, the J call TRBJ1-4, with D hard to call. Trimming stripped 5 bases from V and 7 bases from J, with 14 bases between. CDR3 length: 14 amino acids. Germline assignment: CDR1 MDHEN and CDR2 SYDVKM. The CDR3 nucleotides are TGTGCCAGCAGTGCGGGTCTACGAAGTGAAAAACTGTTTTTT. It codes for CASSAGLRSEKLFF.

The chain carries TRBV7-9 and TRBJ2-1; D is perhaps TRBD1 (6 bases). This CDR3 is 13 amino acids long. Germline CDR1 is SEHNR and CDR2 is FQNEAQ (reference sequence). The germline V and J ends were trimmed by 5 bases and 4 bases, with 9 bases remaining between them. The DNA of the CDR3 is TGTGCCAGCAGCGCGGACAGATACAATGAGCAGTTCTTC. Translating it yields CASSADRYNEQFF. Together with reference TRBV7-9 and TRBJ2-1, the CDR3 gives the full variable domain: DTGVSQNPRHKITKRGQNVTFRCDPISEHNRLYWYRQTLGQGPEFLTYFQNEAQLEKSRLLSDRFSAERPKGSFSTLEIQRTEQGDSAMYLCASSADRYNEQFFGPGTRLTVL.

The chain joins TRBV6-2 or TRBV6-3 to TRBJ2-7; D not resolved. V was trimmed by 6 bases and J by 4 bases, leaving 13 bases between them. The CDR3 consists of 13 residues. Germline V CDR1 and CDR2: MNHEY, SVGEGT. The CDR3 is CASRTTGLYEQYF. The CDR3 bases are TGTGCCAGCAGGACGACTGGGCTTTACGAGCAGTACTTC.

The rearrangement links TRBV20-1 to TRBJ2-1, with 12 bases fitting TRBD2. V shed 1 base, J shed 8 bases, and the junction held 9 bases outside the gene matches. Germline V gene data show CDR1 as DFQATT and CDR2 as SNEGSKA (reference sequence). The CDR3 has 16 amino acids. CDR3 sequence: CSARALAGGGMYEQFF. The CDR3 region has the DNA TGCAGTGCTAGAGCACTAGCGGGAGGAGGCATGTATGAGCAGTTCTTC.

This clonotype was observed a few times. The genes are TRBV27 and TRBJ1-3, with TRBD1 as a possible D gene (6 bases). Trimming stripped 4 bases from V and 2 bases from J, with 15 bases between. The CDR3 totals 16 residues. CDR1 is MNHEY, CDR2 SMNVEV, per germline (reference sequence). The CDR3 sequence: CASSSTPGVTGNTIYF. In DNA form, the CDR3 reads TGTGCCAGCAGTTCCACCCCAGGGGTAACTGGAAACACCATATATTTT.

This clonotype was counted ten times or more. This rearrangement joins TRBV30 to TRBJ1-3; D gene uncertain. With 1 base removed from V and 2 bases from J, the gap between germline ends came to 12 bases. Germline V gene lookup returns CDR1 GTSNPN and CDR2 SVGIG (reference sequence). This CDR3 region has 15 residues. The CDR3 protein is CAWSDLGAPGNTIYF. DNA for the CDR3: TGTGCCTGGAGTGACTTGGGCGCGCCTGGAAACACCATATATTTT.

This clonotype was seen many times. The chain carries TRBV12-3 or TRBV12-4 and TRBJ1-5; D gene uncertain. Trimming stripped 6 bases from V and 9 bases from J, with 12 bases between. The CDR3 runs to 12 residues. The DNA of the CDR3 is TGTGCCAGCAGCGATACAGCGGGGCCCCAGCATTTT. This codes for CASSDTAGPQHF.

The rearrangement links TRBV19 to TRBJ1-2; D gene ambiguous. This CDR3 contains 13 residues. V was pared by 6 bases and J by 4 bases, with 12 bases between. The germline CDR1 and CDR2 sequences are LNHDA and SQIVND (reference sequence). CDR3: CASSTEDRYGYTF. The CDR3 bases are TGTGCCAGTAGCACCGAAGACCGCTATGGCTACACCTTC.

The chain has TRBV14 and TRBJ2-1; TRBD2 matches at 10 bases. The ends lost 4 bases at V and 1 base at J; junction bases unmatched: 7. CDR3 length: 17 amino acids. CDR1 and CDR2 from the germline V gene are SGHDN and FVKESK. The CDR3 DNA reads TGTGCCAGCAGCCCGTCGGGACTAGCGAGATCCTACAATGAGCAGTTCTTC. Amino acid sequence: CASSPSGLARSYNEQFF.